This TCR beta chain stems from a study of shared clonotypes between healthy human individuals. Findings of the study overall: Sequencing depth was predicted to influence how clonotypes are shared among donors. A reduction in generation probabilities was seen for non-shared clonotypes relative to those shared by all four donors. The study drew on few donors, limiting represented genetic and exposure-history diversity. The study sampled only blood, and tissue repertoires likely differ.

TCRdb keeps only in-frame clones here, not all; method: immunoSEQ multiplex PCR. The table shows some 2,100,000 clones, with approximately 94% occurring only once. A word on this clone: What it binds is not known.

The naive CD8 subset, CD45RO-negative cells positively selected for CCR7, excluded terminally differentiated effector memory CD45RA+ cells. Input material: naive CD8+ T cells from PBMCs. This TCR was sampled from a man aged 18 to 29 in good health. Some clones in this sample may be carry-over from other donors' samples.

This chain's CDR3 is CARISGRSGRTQYF. The CDR3 DNA follows: TGTGCCAGGATTAGCGGGAGGTCCGGCCGGACGCAGTATTTT. The chain has TRBV19 and TRBJ2-3, with 10 bases lining up with TRBD2. The CDR3 has 14 residues. Trimming at V came to 9 bases and at J to 9 bases, leaving 12 bases not matched to a gene. Germline values: CDR1 LNHDA, CDR2 SQIVND (reference sequence).